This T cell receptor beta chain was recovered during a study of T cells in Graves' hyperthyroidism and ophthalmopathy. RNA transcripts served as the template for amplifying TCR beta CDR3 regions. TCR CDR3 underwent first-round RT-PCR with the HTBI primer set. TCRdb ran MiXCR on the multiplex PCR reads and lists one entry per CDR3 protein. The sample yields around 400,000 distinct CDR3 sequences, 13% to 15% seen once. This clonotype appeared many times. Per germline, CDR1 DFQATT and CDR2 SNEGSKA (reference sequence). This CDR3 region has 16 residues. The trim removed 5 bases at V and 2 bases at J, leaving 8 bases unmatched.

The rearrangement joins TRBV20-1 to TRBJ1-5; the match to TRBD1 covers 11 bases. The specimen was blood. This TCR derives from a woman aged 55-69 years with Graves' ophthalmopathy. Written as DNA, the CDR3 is TGCAGTGCTGGACAGGGGGCAGGTCGTGGCAATCAGCCCCAGCATTTT. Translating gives CSAGQGAGRGNQPQHF.